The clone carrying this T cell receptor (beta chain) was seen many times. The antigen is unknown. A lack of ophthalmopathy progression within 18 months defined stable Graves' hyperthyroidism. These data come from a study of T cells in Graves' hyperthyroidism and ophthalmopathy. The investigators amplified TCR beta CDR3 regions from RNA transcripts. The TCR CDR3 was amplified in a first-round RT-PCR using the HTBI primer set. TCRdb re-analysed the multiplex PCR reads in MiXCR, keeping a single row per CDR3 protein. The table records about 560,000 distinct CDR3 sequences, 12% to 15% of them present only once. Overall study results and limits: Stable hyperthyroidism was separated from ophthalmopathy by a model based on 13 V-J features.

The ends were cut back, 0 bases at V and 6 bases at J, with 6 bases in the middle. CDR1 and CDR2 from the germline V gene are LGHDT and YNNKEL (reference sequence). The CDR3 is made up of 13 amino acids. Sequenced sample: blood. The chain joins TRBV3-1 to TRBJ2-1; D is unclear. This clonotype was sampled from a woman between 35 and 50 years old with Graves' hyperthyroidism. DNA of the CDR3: TGTGCCAGCAGCCAAGAGGTATCCAATGAGCAGTTCTTC. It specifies CASSQEVSNEQFF.